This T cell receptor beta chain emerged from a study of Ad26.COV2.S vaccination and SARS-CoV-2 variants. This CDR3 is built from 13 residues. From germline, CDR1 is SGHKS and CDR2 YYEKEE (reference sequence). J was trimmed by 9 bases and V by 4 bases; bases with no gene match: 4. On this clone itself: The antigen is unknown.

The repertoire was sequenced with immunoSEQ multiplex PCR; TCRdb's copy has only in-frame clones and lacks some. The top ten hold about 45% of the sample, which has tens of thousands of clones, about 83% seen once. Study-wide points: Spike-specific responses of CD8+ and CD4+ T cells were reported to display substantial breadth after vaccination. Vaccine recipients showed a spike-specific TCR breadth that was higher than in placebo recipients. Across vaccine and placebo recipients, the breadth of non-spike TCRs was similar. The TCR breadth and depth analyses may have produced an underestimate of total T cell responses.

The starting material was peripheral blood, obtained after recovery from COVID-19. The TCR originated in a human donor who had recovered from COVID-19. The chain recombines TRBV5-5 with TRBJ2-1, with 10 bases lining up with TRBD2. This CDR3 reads CASSPRTSGEQFF. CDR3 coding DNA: TGTGCCAGCAGCCCGAGGACTAGCGGTGAGCAGTTCTTC.